This T cell receptor (beta chain) was identified in a study of blood T cell repertoires in COVID-19. Sequencing was performed with immunoSEQ multiplex PCR; in TCRdb, only in-frame clones are kept and a portion is missing. The sample includes some 300,000 clones, 88% of them seen just once. Germline V gene data show CDR1 as LGHNA and CDR2 as YSLEER. Trimming stripped 0 bases from V and 3 bases from J, with 12 bases between. There are 15 residues in the CDR3. This chain connects TRBV4-3 to TRBJ2-7; TRBD2 might be the D (6 bases). The TCR sequence derives from an older woman in a cohort exposed to, infected with or recovered from COVID-19 (not recorded which). The sample consisted of PBMCs or T cells enriched from blood (not recorded which). DNA for the CDR3: TGCGCCAGCAGCCAAGATGCAGGACTATACTACGAGCAGTACTTC. This sequence encodes CASSQDAGLYYEQYF.